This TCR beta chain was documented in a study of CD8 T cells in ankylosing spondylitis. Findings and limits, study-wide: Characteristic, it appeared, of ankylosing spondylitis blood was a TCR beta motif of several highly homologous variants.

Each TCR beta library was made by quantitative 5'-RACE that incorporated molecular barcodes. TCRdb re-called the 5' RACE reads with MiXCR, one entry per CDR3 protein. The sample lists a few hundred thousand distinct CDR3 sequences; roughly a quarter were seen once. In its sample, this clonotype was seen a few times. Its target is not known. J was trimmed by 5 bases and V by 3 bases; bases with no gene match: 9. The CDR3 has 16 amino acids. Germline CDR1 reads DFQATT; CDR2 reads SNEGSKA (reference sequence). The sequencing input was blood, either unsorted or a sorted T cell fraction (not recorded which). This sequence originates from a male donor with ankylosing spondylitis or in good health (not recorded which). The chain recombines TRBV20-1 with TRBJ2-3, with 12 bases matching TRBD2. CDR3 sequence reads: CSASSLAGGLGDTQYF. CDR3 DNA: TGCAGTGCTAGTTCTCTAGCGGGGGGGCTGGGAGATACGCAGTATTTT.